Given below is one T cell receptor (beta chain) in context. Germline values: CDR1 SGHAT, CDR2 FQNNGV. The ends were cut back, 4 bases at V and 2 bases at J, with 9 bases in the middle. The CDR3 consists of 14 residues. This sample is drawn from a study of blood T cell repertoires in COVID-19. Study at large: The United States, Italy and Spain supplied acute and convalescent COVID-19 samples.

Clones were read by immunoSEQ multiplex PCR, and TCRdb kept only the in-frame ones, dropping some. The table shows some 110,000 clones, with around 85% occurring only once. The chain carries TRBV11-2 and TRBJ2-1, with TRBD1 as a possible D gene (6 bases). The sample was peripheral blood. The receptor was derived from a man aged 70 or older who had recovered from COVID-19. The CDR3 DNA reads as TGTGCCAGCAGCTCGTGGACAGCCTACAATGAGCAGTTCTTC. This encodes CASSSWTAYNEQFF.